There are a few counts of the clone carrying this T cell receptor beta chain. This CDR3 has 12 residues. Germline-derived CDR1 and CDR2 are SGHAT and FQNNGV. The V and J ends lost 2 bases and 5 bases respectively, with 7 bases between them. MiXCR, run by TCRdb on the RT-PCR reads, gives a single entry per CDR3 protein. Here the sample spans about 700,000 distinct CDR3 sequences, 12% to 15% being singletons. The sample comprised memory CD4+ T cells from blood. The chain links TRBV11-2 to TRBJ2-7; D remains ambiguous. The sequence derives from a female donor in good health, serving as a healthy control. The CDR3 DNA is TGTGCCAGCAGCTTATACGGAAACGAGCAGTACTTC. It translates to CASSLYGNEQYF.